Listed below are T cell receptor beta chains from one sample, sequenced in a study of shared clonotypes between healthy human individuals. Only in-frame clones appear in the TCRdb table, and some are missing; sequencing was by immunoSEQ multiplex PCR. The sample gives a few million clones, approximately 90% of which show up once; over 0.12% is in the top ten. The sequenced material came from naive CD4+ T cells sorted from blood. All receptors derive from a man aged 18 to 35 in good health. Each CDR3 is given with its conserved first and last residue. Each record gives: J gene, V gene, D gene, clone size, CDR3 length, CDR3 DNA, CDR3 protein. The D gene is left open where the match is weak. Size values are once, few and many counts, or a class for expanded clones, and some rows have none.

>TRBJ2-7|TRBV5-1|TRBD2|NA|15
TGCGCCAGCAGCTTGGAAGCGGGAGGCATCCACGAGCAGTACTTC
CASSLEAGGIHEQYF
>TRBJ1-1|TRBV13|NA|NA|13
TGTGCCAGCAGTCTTGGGGCGTTAACTGAAGCTTTCTTT
CASSLGALTEAFF
>TRBJ2-2|TRBV5-4|TRBD2|NA|16
TGTGCCAGCAGCTTAGGCGGGAGTTTATATACCGGGGAGCTGTTTTTT
CASSLGGSLYTGELFF
>TRBJ1-2|TRBV10-1|NA|NA|13
TGCGCCAGCAGCCCCGACAGGATCTATGGCTACACCTTC
CASSPDRIYGYTF
>TRBJ2-6|TRBV11-2|NA|NA|14
TGTGCCAGCAGCCGGGACTCTGGGGCCAACGTCCTGACTTTC
CASSRDSGANVLTF
>TRBJ2-7|TRBV7-6|NA|NA|13
TGTGCCAGCAGCAAATACCAAGCCTACGAGCAGTACTTC
CASSKYQAYEQYF
>TRBJ2-7|TRBV7-8|TRBD2|NA|16
TGTGCCAGCAGCCCCAATAGCGGGAGAAGGTCCTACGAGCAGTACTTC
CASSPNSGRRSYEQYF
>TRBJ1-4|TRBV6-5|TRBD1|NA|14
TGTGCCAGCAGTCCACAGGGGAGAGGTGAAAAACTGTTTTTT
CASSPQGRGEKLFF
>TRBJ2-7|TRBV6-1|NA|NA|15
TGTGCCAGCAGTGAAGGCCCAGGGACCCCCTACGAGCAGTACTTC
CASSEGPGTPYEQYF
>TRBJ2-7|TRBV15|TRBD1|NA|16
TGTGCCACCAGCAGAGTAATTGGGAACAGGGGAAACGAGCAGTACTTC
CATSRVIGNRGNEQYF
>TRBJ1-5|TRBV11-1|NA|NA|18
TGTGCCAGCAGCTTAGTAGCAGGGTGGTCGTATAGCAATCAGCCCCAGCATTTT
CASSLVAGWSYSNQPQHF
>TRBJ2-5|TRBV6-5|TRBD1|once|14
TGTGCCAGCAGTACCCACAGGGGCAGGGAGACCCAGTACTTC
CASSTHRGRETQYF
>TRBJ2-5|TRBV19|NA|NA|14
TGTGCCAGTAGTATATCCAGGGGTACGGAGACCCAGTACTTC
CASSISRGTETQYF
>TRBJ2-1|TRBV5-1|NA|NA|15
TGCGCCAGCAGCTTGATGGGGGAAACATACAATGAGCAGTTCTTC
CASSLMGETYNEQFF
>TRBJ2-5|TRBV5-4|TRBD2|NA|14
TGTGCCAGCAGCTTGGGACTAGCGGGGGAGACCCAGTACTTC
CASSLGLAGETQYF
>TRBJ2-1|TRBV5-1|NA|NA|18
TGCGCCAGCAGCTTGGCCGTGGCAGTTTCTTTCTCCTACAATGAGCAGTTCTTC
CASSLAVAVSFSYNEQFF
>TRBJ2-5|TRBV2|NA|NA|15
TGTGCCAGCAGTCCAATCCCTGGGGCCAAAGAGACCCAGTACTTC
CASSPIPGAKETQYF
>TRBJ1-1|TRBV30|NA|few|14
TGTGCCTGGAGTAGGGGGGCGAAAGGTACTGAAGCTTTCTTT
CAWSRGAKGTEAFF
>TRBJ1-4|TRBV7-2|TRBD1|NA|14
TGTGCCAGCAGCATCCAGGGGGTGGATGAAAAACTGTTTTTT
CASSIQGVDEKLFF
>TRBJ1-1|TRBV6-5|NA|once|14
TGTGCCAGCAGCCCAGTCCGGGGGAACACTGAAGCTTTCTTT
CASSPVRGNTEAFF
>TRBJ2-7|TRBV5-1|NA|NA|15
TGCGCCAGCAGCTTGGAGGGTTGGGGCTACAGCGAGCAGTACTTC
CASSLEGWGYSEQYF
>TRBJ2-1|TRBV28|TRBD2|NA|14
TGTGCCAGCAGTTTTGAGCGGGGGAGGGTTGAGCAGTTCTTC
CASSFERGRVEQFF
>TRBJ1-5|TRBV29-1|NA|NA|12
TGCAGCGTTGGAGGGGACAATCAGCCCCAGCATTTT
CSVGGDNQPQHF
>TRBJ1-2|TRBV6-5|NA|NA|13
TGTGCCAGCGGGGATGGGCCCCGATTCGGCTACACCTTC
CASGDGPRFGYTF
>TRBJ2-5|TRBV18|NA|NA|13
TGTGCCAGCTCACAAGTGGAGCAAGAGACCCAGTACTTC
CASSQVEQETQYF
>TRBJ1-1|TRBV5-1|NA|NA|12
TGCGCCAGCAGCTTGCAGAACACTGAAGCTTTCTTT
CASSLQNTEAFF
>TRBJ1-4|TRBV2|NA|NA|12
TGTGCCAGCAGTGAAGCGCCTGGGAAACTGTTTTTT
CASSEAPGKLFF
>TRBJ1-1|TRBV5-1|NA|NA|16
TGCGCCAGCAGCTTGGGCTGGGTAGGGCTGAACACTGAAGCTTTCTTT
CASSLGWVGLNTEAFF
>TRBJ1-6|TRBV30|NA|few|15
TGTGCCTGGAGCACCTCTAGACATCGGGATTCACCCCTCCACTTT
CAWSTSRHRDSPLHF
>TRBJ1-4|TRBV7-9|NA|NA|15
TGTGCCAGCAGCTTAAATCAGGGAATGAATGAAAAACTGTTTTTT
CASSLNQGMNEKLFF
>TRBJ2-3|TRBV28|NA|NA|16
TGTGCCAGCAGTCCACGCGGGACCTCAGGGACAGATACGCAGTATTTT
CASSPRGTSGTDTQYF
>TRBJ1-2|TRBV2|TRBD1|NA|15
TGTGCCAGCAGGGTGGACAGGGTACAATCCTATGGCTACACCTTC
CASRVDRVQSYGYTF
>TRBJ2-7|TRBV7-7|NA|NA|13
TGTGCTAGCAGCTTAGATTCTACCTACGAGCAGTACTTC
CASSLDSTYEQYF
>TRBJ2-1|TRBV7-7|TRBD2|NA|13
TGTGCTAGCAGCTTAGAGGGAGGGAATGAGCAGTTCTTC
CASSLEGGNEQFF
>TRBJ1-6|TRBV18|NA|few|17
TGTGCCAGCTCCCGAACTACCCTGAATGAGGGCAATTCACCCCTCCACTTT
CASSRTTLNEGNSPLHF
>TRBJ2-2|TRBV2|TRBD2|NA|18
TGTGCCAGCAGTGAAATAACTAGCGGGAGGACGAGCACCGGGGAGCTGTTTTTT
CASSEITSGRTSTGELFF
>TRBJ2-1|TRBV9|NA|NA|14
TGTGCCAGCAGCGCTAGCGACAGCTACAATGAGCAGTTCTTC
CASSASDSYNEQFF
>TRBJ2-3|TRBV11-3|NA|NA|15
TGTGCCAGCAGCTATGGCTCAAGGGGCACAGATACGCAGTATTTT
CASSYGSRGTDTQYF
>TRBJ2-3|TRBV29-1|NA|NA|11
TGCAGCCGGCGTATGGGAGATACGCAGTATTTT
CSRRMGDTQYF
>TRBJ2-3|TRBV14|NA|once|15
TGTGCCAGCAGCGTTAACAGAGCACAGGCAGATACGCAGTATTTT
CASSVNRAQADTQYF
>TRBJ2-3|TRBV7-3|NA|NA|15
TGTGCCAGCAGCGCACTAGGAGGGAGCACAGATACGCAGTATTTT
CASSALGGSTDTQYF